This T cell receptor beta chain was obtained from a study of OX40 agonist ivuxolimab in advanced cancers. Study background: Patients received the agonistic anti-OX40 (CD134) antibody ivuxolimab. Patients achieving partial responses numbered three: one hepatocellular carcinoma case and two cutaneous melanoma cases.

Overall study results and limits: By week 6 at 0.1 to 3.0 mg/kg, blood CD4+ and CD8+ T cells had expanded clonally. The average count of expanded clones was higher among CD8+ T cells than among CD4+.

The germline gives CDR1 SEHNR, CDR2 FQNEAQ (reference sequence). V gave up 7 bases and J gave up 1 base, with 10 bases separating them. CDR3 length: 14 residues. The repertoire was sequenced with immunoSEQ multiplex PCR; TCRdb's copy has only in-frame clones and lacks some. This sample has around 140,000 clones; about nine tenths occur once, and the top ten carry around 1%. With respect to this clone: As yet, its antigen is unknown.

The specimen was CD4+ or CD8+ T cells sorted from blood, collected in a trial of the OX40 agonist ivuxolimab. The sequence derives from an adult with an advanced solid tumor such as melanoma, head and neck, liver or kidney cancer. The chain is built from TRBV7-9 and TRBJ2-2; D unresolved. CDR3 residues: CASTKQKNTGELFF. CDR3 sequence (DNA): TGTGCCAGCACGAAACAGAAGAACACCGGGGAGCTGTTTTTT.